These 14 T cell receptor beta chains share one sample of origin, sequenced in a study of blood T cell repertoires in COVID-19. TCRdb's table, derived via immunoSEQ multiplex PCR, lists solely in-frame clones and lacks some. The table has approximately 170,000 clones, about 86% seen once. The material sequenced was peripheral blood. The receptor set was obtained from an elderly woman with acute or convalescent COVID-19.

The chain joins TRBV5-1 to TRBJ1-2; TRBD1 aligns across 12 bases. V trimming: 7 bases; J trimming: 6 bases; junction bases outside the gene matches: 10. Germline CDR1 and CDR2: SGHRS and YFSETQ. The CDR3 contains 15 residues. The CDR3 loop reads CASGGQGARNHGYTF. DNA of the CDR3: TGCGCCAGCGGGGGACAGGGGGCGCGTAATCATGGCTACACCTTC.

The chain uses TRBV5-4 and TRBJ2-1; 9 bases agree with TRBD1. The CDR3 is made up of 16 amino acids. CDR1 SGHNT and CDR2 YYREEE come from the germline V gene (reference sequence). V shed 3 bases and J 5 bases; nucleotides not matched to a gene: 9. The CDR3 spells CASSSGGTGHNNEQFF. CDR3 DNA sequence: TGTGCCAGCAGCTCCGGTGGGACAGGGCACAACAATGAGCAGTTCTTC.

The chain employs TRBV9 and TRBJ2-1; 9 nucleotides match TRBD2. Losses at the gene ends were 4 bases for V and 1 base for J; bases not matched to a gene: 3. The CDR3 covers 15 residues. Germline V gives CDR1 SGDLS, CDR2 YYNGEE. The CDR3, as DNA: TGTGCCAGCAGCATAGGACTAGCGTCCTACAATGAGCAGTTCTTC. It specifies CASSIGLASYNEQFF. The full variable domain, its missing parts supplied by reference TRBV9 and TRBJ2-1, is DSGVTQTPKHLITATGQRVTLRCSPRSGDLSVYWYQQSLDQGLQFLIQYYNGEERAKGNILERFSAQQFPDLHSELNLSSLELGDSALYFCASSIGLASYNEQFFGPGTRLTVL.

For the CDR3, the DNA is TGTGCCAGCAGTGACGGGACTCTCCCTACCAATGAGCAGTTCTTC. Translated: CASSDGTLPTNEQFF. The rearrangement joins TRBV25-1 to TRBJ2-1; a possible D gene is TRBD2 (6 bases). The CDR3 consists of 15 residues. Germline values: CDR1 MGHDK, CDR2 SYGVNS. Trimming pared 3 bases from V and 6 bases from J, leaving 15 bases between.

The chain uses TRBV5-1 and TRBJ2-7, with 9 bases that match TRBD1. The germline V gene has CDR1 SGHRS and CDR2 YFSETQ. The CDR3 spans 17 residues. Trimming at V came to 0 bases and at J to 0 bases, leaving 7 bases not matched to a gene. The CDR3 reads CASSLAGGTGYSYEQYF. Here the CDR3 DNA reads TGCGCCAGCAGCTTGGCCGGCGGGACAGGGTACTCCTACGAGCAGTACTTC.

This clone has only a few counts. V is TRBV3-1 (or the pseudogene TRBV3-2) and J is TRBJ2-5; the match to TRBD2 covers 12 bases. The ends lost 4 bases at V and 3 bases at J; junction bases unmatched: 12. The CDR3 runs to 18 residues. CDR1 and CDR2 (germline): LGHDT, YNNKEL (reference sequence). The CDR3 is CASSRSGTSGRSKETQYF. Here the CDR3 DNA reads TGTGCCAGCAGCCGATCCGGGACTAGCGGGCGTTCCAAAGAGACCCAGTACTTC.

Only a few counts were recorded for this clone. CDR3 sequence (DNA): TGTGCCCTTGAACCTAGGGGAACAGGGAATGGTCAGCCCCAGCATTTT. This codes for CALEPRGTGNGQPQHF. The V and J genes are TRBV28 and TRBJ1-5, with D perhaps matching TRBD1 (6 bases). The CDR3 contains 16 residues. CDR1 is MDHEN and CDR2 is SYDVKM in the germline V gene. V was trimmed by 11 bases and J by 6 bases, leaving 26 bases between them. The variable domain in full, with the rest retrieved from reference TRBV28 and TRBJ1-5, is DVKVTQSSRYLVKRTGEKVFLECVQDMDHENMFWYRQDPGLGLRLIYFSYDVKMKEKGDIPEGYSVSREKKERFSLILESASTNQTSMYLCALEPRGTGNGQPQHFGDGTRLSIL.

The sample holds a few counts of this clone. This CDR3 reads CASSLEMGGRAFF. CDR3 bases: TGTGCCAGCAGCTTAGAGATGGGGGGGCGGGCTTTCTTT. The chain combines TRBV7-6 with TRBJ1-1, with TRBD1 as a possible D gene (6 bases). Germline V CDR1 and CDR2: SGHVS, FNYEAQ. This CDR3 comprises 13 residues. The V and J ends lost 1 base and 11 bases respectively, with 14 bases between them.

The chain uses TRBV6-5 and TRBJ2-5, with TRBD2 identical over 10 bases. With 8 bases clipped from V and 5 bases from J, the junction kept 11 bases outside the gene matches. The germline V gene encodes CDR1 MNHEY and CDR2 SVGAGI. This CDR3 region has 15 residues. In DNA form, the CDR3 reads TGTGCCAGCCGGGGGGGTCTAGCGGGAGCTGAGACCCAGTACTTC. It yields the protein CASRGGLAGAETQYF.

As DNA, the CDR3 is TGCGCCAGCAGCCCGCTTAGCGGGGGGGCCGATGAGCAGTTCTTC. This encodes CASSPLSGGADEQFF. The chain carries TRBV4-3 and TRBJ2-1, with 11 bases that match TRBD2. V dropped 4 bases and J dropped 8; count of bases not matched to a gene: 7. This CDR3 is built from 15 residues. Germline V CDR1 and CDR2: LGHNA, YSLEER.

The chain is built from TRBV3-1 (or the pseudogene TRBV3-2) and TRBJ1-1, with 8 positions matching TRBD1. The trim removed 1 base at V and 4 bases at J, leaving 8 bases unmatched. The CDR3 sequence is 16 residues long. Germline lookup yields CDR1 LGHDT and CDR2 YNNKEL (reference sequence). Here the CDR3 DNA reads TGTGCCAGCAGCCAAGGCCCGACAGGGGAATCCACTGAAGCTTTCTTT. This codes for CASSQGPTGESTEAFF.

This chain connects TRBV5-8 to TRBJ2-1; the match to TRBD2 covers 13 bases. With V trimmed by 6 bases and J by 10 bases, 7 bases remained unmatched. Germline lookup yields CDR1 SGHTS and CDR2 YDEGEE. The length of the CDR3 is 14 residues. CDR3 DNA: TGTGCCAGCAAAGGACTAGCGGGAGACAGGGAGCAGTTCTTC. Encoded protein: CASKGLAGDREQFF.

The rearrangement links TRBV15 to TRBJ2-5; tentatively, D is TRBD1 (6 bases). V lost 0 bases to trimming and J lost 4 bases, with 9 bases between them. The CDR3 spans 14 residues. CDR1 and CDR2 from the germline V gene are LNHNV and YYDKDF (reference sequence). The CDR3 spells CATSRDQGPETQYF. The CDR3 DNA is TGTGCCACCAGCAGAGATCAGGGGCCAGAGACCCAGTACTTC.

This clone was observed at least ten times. The rearrangement joins TRBV6-5 to TRBJ1-2; the match to TRBD1 covers 7 bases. The germline gives CDR1 MNHEY, CDR2 SVGAGI. The CDR3 is made up of 13 amino acids. With V trimmed by 6 bases and J by 8 bases, 9 bases remained unmatched. CDR3 nucleotides: TGTGCCAGCAGACCAGAGGGGGCACGGGGCTACACCTTC. It encodes CASRPEGARGYTF.